This TCR beta chain was recovered during a study of T cell responses to AZD1222 COVID-19 vaccine. The data were produced by immunoSEQ multiplex PCR, yet TCRdb's version contains in-frame clones alone and is incomplete. This sample yields 120,000 or so clones, of which approximately 94% are seen a single time; about 3% belongs to the top ten. The sequenced sample was peripheral blood, obtained 28 days after the second AZD1222 dose. This clonotype was sampled from an adult who received the AZD1222 COVID-19 vaccine.

CDR3 in amino acids: CASSLEGNTEAFF. The DNA of the CDR3 is TGCGCCAGCAGCTTGGAAGGGAACACTGAAGCTTTCTTT. The V call is TRBV5-1, the J call TRBJ1-1; no definite D call. Germline CDR1 is SGHRS and CDR2 is YFSETQ. The CDR3 extends over 13 amino acids. Between the trimmed V and J ends, which lost 0 bases and 1 base, there was a span of 4 bases.